This T cell receptor (beta chain) was profiled in a study of blood T cell repertoires in COVID-19. Overall study: Researchers got acute and convalescent COVID-19 samples from the United States, Italy and Spain. PBMCs, B-cell-depleted T cells, or T cells were the source of the cDNA or gDNA that made up the material.

Seattle-derived patients entered the study during active infection and were followed longitudinally. Study processing details: Reference gene primer amplification in the assay estimated nucleated cell counts. Sequencing was performed with immunoSEQ multiplex PCR; in TCRdb, only in-frame clones are kept and a portion is missing. V and J calls and clone size are those listed in that table; D and trimming were worked out from the DNA. The sample records 390,000 or so clones, roughly nine tenths being singletons. CDR1 SNHLY and CDR2 FYNNEI come from the germline V gene. The CDR3 totals 15 residues. V lost 7 bases, J lost 7 bases, and 17 bases lay in between.

The chain joins TRBV2 to TRBJ1-6; D may be TRBD1 (5 bases). This TCR was sampled from a woman in her twenties or thirties with COVID-19, enrolled during active disease. Sequenced: peripheral blood. The CDR3, as DNA: TGTGCCAGCATTGTTGGGACTGGGACGAATTCACCCCTCCACTTT. This codes for CASIVGTGTNSPLHF.